The T cell receptor beta chain described here comes from a study of regulatory T cells in long-lasting Graves disease (dated by TCRdb to about 2021). About the full investigation: In the newly diagnosed Graves' disease group, patients had been taking antithyroid drugs for less than 3 months. A total of approximately 35 samples were covered by TCR sequencing, comprising around 13 persistent and around 20 newly diagnosed Graves' disease patients. Peripheral blood TCR sequencing and RNA sequencing compared persistent Graves' disease patients with newly diagnosed Graves' disease patients. The study was registered as a clinical trial and conducted in China.

Interpreted using the paper, the time point label stands for: newly diagnosed GD, antithyroid drugs for less than 3 months. For both TCR sequencing and RNA sequencing, RNA was extracted from PBMCs in TRIzol. Graves' disease was diagnosed according to American Thyroid Association guidelines. Patients for the study were recruited at an endocrinology department in Xi'an, China. From each patient, approximately 9 milliliters of peripheral blood was collected into an EDTA anticoagulant tube. Ficoll Paque Plus density gradient separation was used to isolate PBMCs, and no additional T cell sorting was done. RNA quality was checked with an Agilent 2100 Bioanalyzer and agarose gel, and concentration with a NanoDrop 2000. Trimming costs V 7 bases and J 4 bases, and their ends lie 20 bases apart. Measured from the cysteine to the phenylalanine, the CDR3 is 16 residues long. Here the CDR3 DNA is all that survives: 48 bases in frame from base 1. The germline V gene gives CDR1 as MDHEN and CDR2 as SYDVKM.

On the study overall, not on this receptor specifically: The authors acknowledged the small sample size as a limitation that may reduce accuracy. Because the primary lesion, thyroid tissue, could not be accessed, the study looked at peripheral blood alone. Sequencing and analysis were limited to the TCR beta chain. Persistent patients shared more public clonotypes among themselves (roughly 2,700) than newly diagnosed patients did (more than 850). Lower TCR Shannon entropy and fewer highly expanded clones were observed in persistent Graves' disease patients than in newly diagnosed patients, which suggested clonal expansion. Preferential use of TRBV28, TRBJ1-2 and TRBJ2-5 was observed in persistent disease, whereas TRBV20-1 and TRBJ2-1 were favored in newly diagnosed disease.

Libraries came from multiplex PCR. The listed sequencing device is Illumina HiSeq 4000. CDR3 regions were amplified by Arm-PCR with iRepertoire HTBI primers to construct TCR beta libraries. Before sequencing, the PCR products underwent gel purification. Per the original workflow: Gene usage analysis of CDR3 amino acid clonotypes used the approximately 62 TRBV and around 13 TRBJ segments found across samples. Filtered high-quality paired reads were merged into contigs using COPE and FqMerger. BLAST was used to align contigs to the IMGT TRBV, TRBD and TRBJ reference genes, and CDR3 was defined following IMGT. Clonotypes above 0.1% frequency were classified as highly expanded clones. Repertoire diversity was measured by Shannon entropy, and V-J evenness by the Gini coefficient. A clonotype found in more than one individual was treated as public. TCRdb took the public reads, trimmed them with fastp at Q25, ran MiXCR for clone calling and kept in-frame beta chains. Entries are consolidated by CDR3 protein sequence, retaining the most common genes and DNA. These V and J calls are TCRdb output, not the study's own analysis. The sample profile shows 200,000 to 250,000 distinct CDR3 sequences; approximately 18% of them were found once. Jointly, the top ten make up approximately 12% of the sample.

This clonotype was detected only once. Its antigen is currently not known. Base-call qualities are not available, and no considerably larger clone is one nucleotide away. One read alone is weak evidence. These data also featured in a second study, about T cells in Graves' hyperthyroidism and ophthalmopathy. The second study's authors report: Stable Graves' hyperthyroidism was defined as the absence of progression to ophthalmopathy over 18 months of follow-up. Hyperthyroidism patients were newly diagnosed, with disease duration under 2 months, and aged 18 to 65 years. Patients with uncontrolled infections, other autoimmune diseases, pregnancy or lactation were excluded. Diagnoses relied on clinical symptoms, serum thyroxine and TRAb, thyroid ultrasound and orbital computed tomography. A first-round RT-PCR of the TCR CDR3 used the HTBI primer set with the Qiagen OneStep RT-PCR kit. Blood samples also contained most of the expanded thyroid clonotypes (frequency above 0.001), which suggests that blood repertoires may reflect thyroid immune responses. A 13 V-J signature model separated ophthalmopathy from stable hyperthyroidism, with approximately 87% sensitivity and 81.08% specificity in cross-validation and 80%/75% in testing. In validation, progression to ophthalmopathy was predicted by the model with roughly 71% sensitivity and 72.22% specificity, a median of approximately 6.5 months before onset. To identify distinguishing TCR V-J signatures, a discovery cohort of around 100 patients was used, comprising 40 to 45 with Graves' ophthalmopathy and 57 with stable Graves' hyperthyroidism. An independent validation cohort of some 18 hyperthyroidism patients and approximately 16 patients who later progressed to ophthalmopathy tested prospective prediction of ophthalmopathy. The 90 to 100 discovery patients were randomly divided into training and test sets at a 7:3 ratio. In addition, the study compared T-cell repertoires in thyroid tissue and in blood from roughly 6 Graves' hyperthyroidism patients. Once sampling was done, hyperthyroidism patients were given methimazole at a starting dose of 30 mg daily, whereas ophthalmopathy patients were given high-dose intravenous methylprednisolone. A second multiplex PCR round built the libraries, followed by size selection and purification. Libraries were sequenced paired-end with 100 bp reads on an Illumina HiSeq2000. SOAPnuke was used to process the raw data, removing reads that contained adapters or uncalled bases, had a mean Phred below 15, or lacked an exact match to the constant primer or identifier. High-quality paired reads were merged with COPE v1.2.5, and unique nucleotide sequences were defined as clonotypes. MiTCR v1.1 was used to align the clonotypes against IMGT TRBV, TRBD and TRBJ reference segments. Analysis was restricted to V-J combinations with a frequency above 0.0001, which covered roughly 99% of repertoires. A TCS score was defined as the ratio of F50 (clonal expansion) to E x V (chaos), with BLOSUM62-based TCRdist applied between CDR3 peptides within each V-J. Welch's t-statistics and random forest reduced roughly 530 V-J features to roughly 13, which were used in a naive Bayes classifier (R e1071). Sample size was not statistically predetermined, and blinding of investigators to group allocation was not performed. The paper describes TCR Vbeta CDR3 sequencing of around 130 peripheral blood samples, made up of roughly 45 ophthalmopathy patients, around 78 hyperthyroidism patients and around 17 progressor patients.

The origin of this receptor is a woman aged 25 to 39 with Graves disease. Donor details come from another sample of the same person, matched by shared clones. Here the chain combines TRBV28 and TRBJ2-1, with TRBD2 as a weak D call on 7 bases. Specimen: peripheral blood mononuclear cells (PBMCs), collected at new diagnosis, from a patient treated with antithyroid drugs. The DNA is as follows: TGTGCCAGCACCCCGGGACGGGGAGGGGGATACAATGAGCAGTTCTTC. It is translated as CASTPGRGGGYNEQFF.